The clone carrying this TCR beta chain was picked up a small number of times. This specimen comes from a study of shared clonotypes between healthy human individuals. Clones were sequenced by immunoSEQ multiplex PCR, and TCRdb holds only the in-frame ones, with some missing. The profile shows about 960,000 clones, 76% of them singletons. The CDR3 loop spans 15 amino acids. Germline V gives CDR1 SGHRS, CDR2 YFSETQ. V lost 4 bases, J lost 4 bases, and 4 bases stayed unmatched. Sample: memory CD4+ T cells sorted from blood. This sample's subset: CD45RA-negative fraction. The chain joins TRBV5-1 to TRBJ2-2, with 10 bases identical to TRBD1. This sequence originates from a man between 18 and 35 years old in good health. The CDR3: CASSVGQGSTGELFF. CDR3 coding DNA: TGCGCCAGCAGCGTGGGACAGGGGAGCACCGGGGAGCTGTTTTTT.